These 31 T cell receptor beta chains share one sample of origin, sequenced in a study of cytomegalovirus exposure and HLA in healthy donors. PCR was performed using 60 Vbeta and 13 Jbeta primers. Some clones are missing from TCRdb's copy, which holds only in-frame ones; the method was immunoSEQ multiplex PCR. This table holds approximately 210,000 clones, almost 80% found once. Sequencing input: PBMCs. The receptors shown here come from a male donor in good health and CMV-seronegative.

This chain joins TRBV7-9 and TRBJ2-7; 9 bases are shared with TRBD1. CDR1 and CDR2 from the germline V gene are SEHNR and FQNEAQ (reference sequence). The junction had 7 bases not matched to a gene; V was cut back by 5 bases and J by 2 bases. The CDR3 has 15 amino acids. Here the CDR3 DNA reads TGTGCCAGCAGCCCTAGGACAGGGGCTACCTACGAGCAGTACTTC. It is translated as CASSPRTGATYEQYF.

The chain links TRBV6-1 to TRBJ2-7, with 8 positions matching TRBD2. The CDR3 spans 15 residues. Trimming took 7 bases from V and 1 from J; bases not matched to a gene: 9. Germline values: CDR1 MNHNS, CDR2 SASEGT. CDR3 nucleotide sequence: TGTGCCAGCAATATAGGTAGCGGGGCATCCTACGAGCAGTACTTC. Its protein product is CASNIGSGASYEQYF.

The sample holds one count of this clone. The CDR3 here is CASIVTGYGYTF. The CDR3 DNA sequence: TGTGCCAGCATCGTAACCGGTTATGGCTACACCTTC. The genes are TRBV28 and TRBJ1-2, with D unclear. Per the germline V gene, CDR1 is MDHEN and CDR2 is SYDVKM. Trimming left V 7 bases short and J 5 bases short, with 11 bases between. The CDR3 has 12 amino acids.

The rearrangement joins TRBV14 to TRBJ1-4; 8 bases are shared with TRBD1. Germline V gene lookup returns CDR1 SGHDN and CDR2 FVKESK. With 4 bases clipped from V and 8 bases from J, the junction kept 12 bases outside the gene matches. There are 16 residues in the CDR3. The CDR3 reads CASSPLQTGVGEKLFF. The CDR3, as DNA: TGTGCCAGCAGCCCACTACAGACAGGGGTCGGGGAAAAACTGTTTTTT.

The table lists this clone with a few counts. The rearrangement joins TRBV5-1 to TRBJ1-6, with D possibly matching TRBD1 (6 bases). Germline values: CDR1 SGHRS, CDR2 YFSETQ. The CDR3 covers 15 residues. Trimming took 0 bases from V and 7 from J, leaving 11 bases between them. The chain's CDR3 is CASSLELGANSPLHF. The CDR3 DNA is TGCGCCAGCAGCTTGGAGTTGGGGGCAAATTCACCCCTCCACTTT.

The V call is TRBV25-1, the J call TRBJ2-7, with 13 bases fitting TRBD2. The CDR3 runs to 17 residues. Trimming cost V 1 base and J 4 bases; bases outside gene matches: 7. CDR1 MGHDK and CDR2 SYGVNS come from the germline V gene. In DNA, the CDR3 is TGTGCCAGCAGTGAATCCCGGACTAGCGGGAGACTTTACGAGCAGTACTTC. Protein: CASSESRTSGRLYEQYF.

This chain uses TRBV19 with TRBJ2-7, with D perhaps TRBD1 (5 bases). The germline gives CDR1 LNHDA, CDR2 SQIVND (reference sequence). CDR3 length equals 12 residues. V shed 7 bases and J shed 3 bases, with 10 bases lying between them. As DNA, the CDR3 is TGTGCCAGTACCTCGGACAACTACGAGCAGTACTTC. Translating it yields CASTSDNYEQYF.

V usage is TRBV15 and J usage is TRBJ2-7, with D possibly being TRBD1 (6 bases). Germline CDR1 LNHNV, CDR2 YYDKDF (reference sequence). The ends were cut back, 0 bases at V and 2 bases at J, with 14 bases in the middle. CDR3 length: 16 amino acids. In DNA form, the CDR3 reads TGTGCCACCAGCAGAGATCCCGACAGGCGAACCTACGAGCAGTACTTC. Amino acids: CATSRDPDRRTYEQYF.

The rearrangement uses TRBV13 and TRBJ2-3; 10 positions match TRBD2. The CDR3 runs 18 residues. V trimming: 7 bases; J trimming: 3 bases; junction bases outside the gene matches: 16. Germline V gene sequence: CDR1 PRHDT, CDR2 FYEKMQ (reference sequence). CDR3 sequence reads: CASNGWLAGEKPTDTQYF. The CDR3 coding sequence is TGTGCCAGCAATGGGTGGCTAGCGGGAGAGAAGCCGACAGATACGCAGTATTTT.

The CDR3: CASSLPPGYSETQYF. In DNA form, the CDR3 reads TGCGCCAGCAGCTTGCCGCCAGGGTATTCAGAGACCCAGTACTTC. The chain recombines TRBV5-1 with TRBJ2-5; maybe TRBD1 (5 bases). V lost 1 base, J lost 4 bases, and 14 bases lay in between. Germline values: CDR1 SGHRS, CDR2 YFSETQ. CDR3 length: 15 residues.

CDR3 sequence (DNA): TGCGCCAGCAGCCAGTTGTTCGGGGGGAAGAACAATGAGCAGTTCTTC. The encoded protein is CASSQLFGGKNNEQFF. The chain carries TRBV4-3 and TRBJ2-1; 7 bases line up with TRBD2. CDR1 LGHNA and CDR2 YSLEER come from the germline V gene. This CDR3 region has 16 residues. V trimming: 3 bases; J trimming: 5 bases; junction bases outside the gene matches: 10.

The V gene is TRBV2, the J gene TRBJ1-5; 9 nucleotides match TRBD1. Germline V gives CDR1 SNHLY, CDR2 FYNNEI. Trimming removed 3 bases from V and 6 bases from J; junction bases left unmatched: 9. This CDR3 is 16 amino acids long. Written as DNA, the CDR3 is TGTGCCAGCAGTGATAGCGGGACAGGGTCCTTTCAGCCCCAGCATTTT. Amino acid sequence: CASSDSGTGSFQPQHF. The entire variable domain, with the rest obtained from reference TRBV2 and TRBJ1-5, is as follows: EPEVTQTPSHQVTQMGQEVILRCVPISNHLYFYWYRQILGQKVEFLVSFYNNEISEKSEIFDDQFSVERPDGSNFTLKIRSTKLEDSAMYFCASSDSGTGSFQPQHFGDGTRLSIL.

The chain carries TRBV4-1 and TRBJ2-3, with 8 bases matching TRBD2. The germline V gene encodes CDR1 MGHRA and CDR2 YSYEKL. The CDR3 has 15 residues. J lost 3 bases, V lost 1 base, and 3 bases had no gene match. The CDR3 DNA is TGCGCCAGCAGCCAAGGTGCGGGAGGTACAGATACGCAGTATTTT. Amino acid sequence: CASSQGAGGTDTQYF.

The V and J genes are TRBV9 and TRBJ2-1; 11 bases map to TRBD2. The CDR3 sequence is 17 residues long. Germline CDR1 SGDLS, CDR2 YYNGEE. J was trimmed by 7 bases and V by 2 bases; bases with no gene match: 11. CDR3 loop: CASSVLAGGLSRNEQFF. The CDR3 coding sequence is TGTGCCAGCAGCGTCCTAGCGGGAGGTTTATCTAGGAATGAGCAGTTCTTC.

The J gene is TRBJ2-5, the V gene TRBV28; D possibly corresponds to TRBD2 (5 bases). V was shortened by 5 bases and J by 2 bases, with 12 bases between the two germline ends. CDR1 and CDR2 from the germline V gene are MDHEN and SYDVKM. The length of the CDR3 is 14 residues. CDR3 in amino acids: CASSRTGIQETQYF. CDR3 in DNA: TGTGCCAGCAGTAGGACTGGCATTCAAGAGACCCAGTACTTC. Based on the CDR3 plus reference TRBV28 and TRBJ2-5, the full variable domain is DVKVTQSSRYLVKRTGEKVFLECVQDMDHENMFWYRQDPGLGLRLIYFSYDVKMKEKGDIPEGYSVSREKKERFSLILESASTNQTSMYLCASSRTGIQETQYFGPGTRLLVL.

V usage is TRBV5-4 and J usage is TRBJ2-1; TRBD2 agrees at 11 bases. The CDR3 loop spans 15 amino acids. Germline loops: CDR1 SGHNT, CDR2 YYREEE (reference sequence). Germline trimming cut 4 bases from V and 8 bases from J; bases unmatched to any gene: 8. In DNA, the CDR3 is TGTGCCAGCAGCATCGGACTAGCGGGTGATGATGAGCAGTTCTTC. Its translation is CASSIGLAGDDEQFF.

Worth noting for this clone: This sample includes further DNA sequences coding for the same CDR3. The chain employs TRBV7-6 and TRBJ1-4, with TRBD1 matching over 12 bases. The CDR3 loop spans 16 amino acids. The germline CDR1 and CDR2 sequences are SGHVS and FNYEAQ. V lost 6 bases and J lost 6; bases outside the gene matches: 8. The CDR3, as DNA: TGTGCCAGCAGTCAAGGGACAGGGGGCATATATGAAAAACTGTTTTTT. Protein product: CASSQGTGGIYEKLFF. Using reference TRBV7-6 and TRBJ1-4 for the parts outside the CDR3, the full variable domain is GAGVSQSPRYKVTKRGQDVALRCDPISGHVSLYWYRQALGQGPEFLTYFNYEAQQDKSGLPNDRFSAERPEGSISTLTIQRTEQRDSAMYRCASSQGTGGIYEKLFFGSGTQLSVL.

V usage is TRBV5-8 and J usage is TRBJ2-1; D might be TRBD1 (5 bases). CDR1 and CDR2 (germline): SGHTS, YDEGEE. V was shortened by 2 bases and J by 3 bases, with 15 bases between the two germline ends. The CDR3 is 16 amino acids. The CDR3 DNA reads TGTGCCAGCAGCTTTTTCATCAGGACACTCTACAATGAGCAGTTCTTC. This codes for CASSFFIRTLYNEQFF.

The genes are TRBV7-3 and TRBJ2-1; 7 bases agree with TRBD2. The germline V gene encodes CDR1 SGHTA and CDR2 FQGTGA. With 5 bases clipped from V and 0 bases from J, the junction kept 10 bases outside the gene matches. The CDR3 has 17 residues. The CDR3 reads CASSPSRLAGSYNEQFF. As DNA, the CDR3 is TGTGCCAGCAGCCCTTCTCGACTAGCAGGCTCCTACAATGAGCAGTTCTTC.

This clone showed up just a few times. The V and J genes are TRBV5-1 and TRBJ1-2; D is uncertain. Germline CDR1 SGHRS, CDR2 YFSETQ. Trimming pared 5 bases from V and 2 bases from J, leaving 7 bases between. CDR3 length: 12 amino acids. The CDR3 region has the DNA TGCGCCAGCAGTACAGAAAACTATGGCTACACCTTC. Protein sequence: CASSTENYGYTF.

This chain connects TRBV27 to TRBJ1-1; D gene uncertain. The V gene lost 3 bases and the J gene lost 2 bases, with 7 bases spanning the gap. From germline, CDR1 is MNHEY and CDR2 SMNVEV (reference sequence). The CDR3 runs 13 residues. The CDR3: CASSLMRNTEAFF. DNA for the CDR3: TGTGCCAGCAGTTTGATGAGAAACACTGAAGCTTTCTTT.

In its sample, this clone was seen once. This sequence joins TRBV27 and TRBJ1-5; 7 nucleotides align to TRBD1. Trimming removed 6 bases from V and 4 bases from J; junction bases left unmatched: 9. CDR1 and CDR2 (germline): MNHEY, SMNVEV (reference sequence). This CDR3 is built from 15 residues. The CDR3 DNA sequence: TGTGCCAGCAGACATTCAGGGGGAAGAAATCAGCCCCAGCATTTT. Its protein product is CASRHSGGRNQPQHF.

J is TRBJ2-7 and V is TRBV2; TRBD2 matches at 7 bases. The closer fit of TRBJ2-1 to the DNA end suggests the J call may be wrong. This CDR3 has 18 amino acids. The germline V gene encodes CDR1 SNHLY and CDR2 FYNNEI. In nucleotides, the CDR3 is TGTGCCAGCAGTGAAAGTGGGCCGGGGTCTAGCGGATCCTACGAGCAGTTCTTC. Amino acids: CASSESGPGSSGSYEQFF.

The CDR3 DNA reads TGTGCCAGCAGCACTGCCCCCTACGAGCAGTACTTC. Amino acid sequence: CASSTAPYEQYF. V and J are TRBV5-8 and TRBJ2-7; D is ambiguous. Trimming removed 4 bases from V and 2 bases from J, with 7 bases in between. The CDR3 contains 12 residues. Germline loops: CDR1 SGHTS, CDR2 YDEGEE.

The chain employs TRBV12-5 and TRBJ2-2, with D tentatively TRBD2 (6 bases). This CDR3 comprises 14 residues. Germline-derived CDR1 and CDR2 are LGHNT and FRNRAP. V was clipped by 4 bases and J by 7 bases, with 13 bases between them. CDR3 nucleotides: TGTGCTAGTGGTTACGGGGGAGGCGTCGGGGAGCTGTTTTTT. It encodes CASGYGGGVGELFF.

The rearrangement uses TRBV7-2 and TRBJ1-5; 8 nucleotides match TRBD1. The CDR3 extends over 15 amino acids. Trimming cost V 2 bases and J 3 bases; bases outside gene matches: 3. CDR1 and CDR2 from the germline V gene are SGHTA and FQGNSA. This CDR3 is CASSLNRGVNQPQHF. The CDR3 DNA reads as TGTGCCAGCAGCTTAAACAGGGGGGTCAATCAGCCCCAGCATTTT.

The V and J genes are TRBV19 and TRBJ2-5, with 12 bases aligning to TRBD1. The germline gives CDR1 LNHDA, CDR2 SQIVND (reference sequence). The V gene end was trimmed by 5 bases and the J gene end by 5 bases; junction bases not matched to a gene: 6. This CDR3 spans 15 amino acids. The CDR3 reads CASSSGTGGAETQYF. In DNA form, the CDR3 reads TGTGCCAGTAGTTCCGGGACAGGGGGCGCGGAGACCCAGTACTTC.

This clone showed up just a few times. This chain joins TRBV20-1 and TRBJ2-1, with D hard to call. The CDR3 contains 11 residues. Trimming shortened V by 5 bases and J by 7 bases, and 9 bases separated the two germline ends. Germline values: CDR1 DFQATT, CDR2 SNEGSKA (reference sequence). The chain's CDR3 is CSALSGNEQFF. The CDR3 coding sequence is TGCAGTGCTTTGAGTGGTAATGAGCAGTTCTTC.

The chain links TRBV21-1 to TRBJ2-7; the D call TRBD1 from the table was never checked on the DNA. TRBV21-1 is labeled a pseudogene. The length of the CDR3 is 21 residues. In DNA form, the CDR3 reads TGTGCCAGCCGACTGAACCGCAGGGGAAAGGACCGGACCTGGCATCGAAGCCAGCAGTACTTC. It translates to CASRLNRRGKDRTWHRSQQYF.

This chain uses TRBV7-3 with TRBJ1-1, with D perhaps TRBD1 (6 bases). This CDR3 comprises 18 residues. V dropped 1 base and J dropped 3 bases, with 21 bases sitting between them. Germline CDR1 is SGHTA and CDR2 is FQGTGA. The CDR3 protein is CASSLRGLGEGVDTEAFF. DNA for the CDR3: TGTGCCAGCAGCTTAAGGGGGTTGGGGGAGGGGGTGGACACTGAAGCTTTCTTT.

The CDR3 region is CASSLETGMNTEAFF. Written as DNA, the CDR3 is TGTGCCAGCAGCTTAGAGACGGGGATGAACACTGAAGCTTTCTTT. The genes are TRBV7-9 and TRBJ1-1; D ambiguous. In germline, CDR1 is SEHNR, CDR2 FQNEAQ (reference sequence). Between the trimmed V and J ends, which lost 1 base and 0 bases, there was a span of 9 bases. The CDR3 contains 15 residues.